This entry is about one TCR beta chain. Its specificity is unknown. These data come from a study of cytomegalovirus exposure and HLA in healthy donors. V was clipped by 1 base and J by 4 bases; unmatched bases: 5. Germline V gives CDR1 SGDLS, CDR2 YYNGEE. The CDR3 covers 14 residues. General observations from the study: When presence/absence was analysed, sequencing depth was taken to be roughly uniform across donors. One variant, a missense change in DCLRE1C, was linked in a later analysis to TCR beta V- and J-gene trimming.

The PCR contained 60 Vbeta and 13 Jbeta primers. Measured with immunoSEQ multiplex PCR; TCRdb has only the in-frame clones, and not every one. In the table there are 150,000 to 200,000 clones, roughly four fifths of which are singletons. V is TRBV9 and J is TRBJ2-7, with 7 bases that match TRBD2. The sequence was collected from a middle-aged man in good health and CMV-seropositive. The sample taken for sequencing was PBMCs. In DNA, the CDR3 is TGTGCCAGCAGCGTAATAGCGGGCTCATACGAGCAGTACTTC. Its translation is CASSVIAGSYEQYF.